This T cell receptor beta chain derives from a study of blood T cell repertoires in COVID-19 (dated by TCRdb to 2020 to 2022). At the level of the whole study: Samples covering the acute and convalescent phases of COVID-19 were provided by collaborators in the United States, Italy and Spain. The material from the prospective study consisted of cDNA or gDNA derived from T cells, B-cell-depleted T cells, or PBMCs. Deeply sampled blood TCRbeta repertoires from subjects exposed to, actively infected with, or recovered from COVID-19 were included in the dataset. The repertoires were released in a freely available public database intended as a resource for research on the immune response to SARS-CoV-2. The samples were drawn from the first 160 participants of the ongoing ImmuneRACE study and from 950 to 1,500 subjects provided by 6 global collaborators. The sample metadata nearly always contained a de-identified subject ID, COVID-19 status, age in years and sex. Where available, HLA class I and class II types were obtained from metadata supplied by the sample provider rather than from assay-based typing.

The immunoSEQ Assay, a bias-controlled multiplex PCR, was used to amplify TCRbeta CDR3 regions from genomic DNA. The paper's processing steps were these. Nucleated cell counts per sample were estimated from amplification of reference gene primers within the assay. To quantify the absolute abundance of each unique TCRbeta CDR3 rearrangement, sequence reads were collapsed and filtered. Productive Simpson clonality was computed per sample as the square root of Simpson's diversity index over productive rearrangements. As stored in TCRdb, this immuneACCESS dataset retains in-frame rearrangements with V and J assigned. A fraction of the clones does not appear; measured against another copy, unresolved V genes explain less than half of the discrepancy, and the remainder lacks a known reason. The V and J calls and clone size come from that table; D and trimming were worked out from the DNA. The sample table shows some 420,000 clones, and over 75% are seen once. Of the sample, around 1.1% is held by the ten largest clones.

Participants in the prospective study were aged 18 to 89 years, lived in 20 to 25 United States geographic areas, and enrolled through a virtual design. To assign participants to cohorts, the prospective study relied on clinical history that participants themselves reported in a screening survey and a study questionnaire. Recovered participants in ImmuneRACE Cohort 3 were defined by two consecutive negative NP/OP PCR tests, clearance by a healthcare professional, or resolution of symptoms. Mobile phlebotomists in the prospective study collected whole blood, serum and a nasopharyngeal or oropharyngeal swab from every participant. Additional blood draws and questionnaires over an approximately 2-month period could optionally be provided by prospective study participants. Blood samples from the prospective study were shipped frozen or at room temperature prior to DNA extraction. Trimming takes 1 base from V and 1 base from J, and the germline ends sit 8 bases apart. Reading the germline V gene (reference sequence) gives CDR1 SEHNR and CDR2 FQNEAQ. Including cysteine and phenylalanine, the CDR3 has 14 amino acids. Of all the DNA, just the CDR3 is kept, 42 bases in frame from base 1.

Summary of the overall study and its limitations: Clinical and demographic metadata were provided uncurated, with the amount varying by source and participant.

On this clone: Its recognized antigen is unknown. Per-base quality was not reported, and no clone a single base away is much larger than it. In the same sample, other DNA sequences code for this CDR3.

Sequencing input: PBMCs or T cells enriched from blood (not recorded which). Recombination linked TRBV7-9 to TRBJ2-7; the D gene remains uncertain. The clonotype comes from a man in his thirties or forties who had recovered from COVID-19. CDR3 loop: CASSLDLSSYEQYF. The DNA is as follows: TGTGCCAGCAGCTTAGATCTATCGTCCTACGAGCAGTACTTC.